Here is one T cell receptor beta chain with its context. This clone was seen once. It lacks a known antigen. No per-base quality is available; no much larger clone lies one base away. This specimen belongs to a study of blood T cell repertoires in COVID-19 (dated by TCRdb to the early 2020s). Broadly, across the study: Collaborator samples came from the United States, Italy and Spain and covered acute and convalescent phases of COVID-19. The material from the prospective study consisted of cDNA or gDNA derived from T cells, B-cell-depleted T cells, or PBMCs. Subjects who had been exposed to COVID-19, were actively infected with it, or had recovered from it provided the deeply sampled blood TCRbeta repertoires that made up the dataset. The repertoires were released in a freely available public database intended as a resource for research on the immune response to SARS-CoV-2. Samples were obtained from the ongoing ImmuneRACE study (first 160 participants) and from over a thousand subjects provided by 6 global collaborators. The sample metadata nearly always contained a de-identified subject ID, COVID-19 status, age in years and sex. Where available, HLA class I and class II types were taken from metadata supplied by the sample provider and were not determined by assay-based typing. Study-level results and caveats: The amount of clinical and demographic metadata varied by source and participant and was provided uncurated.

Each collaborating institution followed its own protocols to collect whole blood in K2EDTA tubes. Collaborator samples were shipped for TCRbeta analysis as frozen whole blood, isolated PBMCs, or DNA extracted from either sample type. TCRbeta CDR3 regions were amplified from genomic DNA using the immunoSEQ Assay, a bias-controlled multiplex PCR. Processing in the source paper ran as follows. Within the assay, amplification of reference gene primers was used to estimate how many nucleated cells each sample contained. To quantify the absolute abundance of each unique TCRbeta CDR3 rearrangement, sequence reads were collapsed and filtered. For each sample, productive Simpson clonality was calculated by taking the square root of Simpson's diversity index across productive rearrangements. TCRdb took over this immuneACCESS table, retaining in-frame rearrangements with V and J assigned. Such tables are incomplete; in checked studies, under half of the missing clones stem from an unresolved V gene, and the remainder is unexplained. The V and J calls and clone size are taken from that table; D and trimming were inferred from the DNA. This sample comprises about 670,000 clones, just under 90% of them detected only once. About 0.24% of the sample rests with the top ten.

CDR1 and CDR2, per the germline V gene, are SGHDT and YYEEEE. The CDR3 numbers 12 residues from cysteine through phenylalanine. Left in the record is the CDR3 DNA by itself, 36 bases read in frame from the first base. V has 4 bases trimmed and J has 8 bases trimmed; junction bases matching no gene number 5. The chain was built from TRBV5-6 and TRBJ1-2; 7 central bases correspond to TRBD1. The TCR sequence derives from a woman aged 18-29 years with acute or convalescent COVID-19. Material: peripheral blood. The CDR3 loop reads CASSPGGGGYTF. The sequenced DNA is TGTGCCAGCAGCCCAGGGGGTGGAGGCTACACCTTC.